This passage covers 19 T cell receptor beta chains from one sample sequenced in a study of T cell changes during pregnancy in multiple sclerosis (dated by TCRdb to between 2018 and 2020). Libraries were prepared through the immunoSEQ multiplex PCR assay. TCRdb holds this immuneACCESS table with in-frame rearrangements only. Some clones are missing; in checked studies, unresolved V genes explain under half, and the rest has no known cause. The sample includes fewer than 85,000 clones, with around nine tenths observed a single time. The biggest ten clones account for around 1.6% of the sample. Sequencing used peripheral blood, obtained in the first trimester of pregnancy. All receptors derive from a female donor in good health, enrolled as a control in a pregnancy study.

The chain employs TRBV2 and TRBJ2-1; possible D gene TRBD1, 5 bases. This CDR3 has 16 amino acids. Trimming removed 3 bases at V and 7 bases at J, with 19 bases between. Germline V gives CDR1 SNHLY, CDR2 FYNNEI. This CDR3 is CASSETDMTSGNEQFF. The CDR3 DNA sequence: TGTGCCAGCAGTGAGACGGACATGACGAGTGGAAATGAGCAGTTCTTC. Using reference TRBV2 and TRBJ2-1 for the parts outside the CDR3, the full variable domain is EPEVTQTPSHQVTQMGQEVILRCVPISNHLYFYWYRQILGQKVEFLVSFYNNEISEKSEIFDDQFSVERPDGSNFTLKIRSTKLEDSAMYFCASSETDMTSGNEQFFGPGTRLTVL.

The J gene is TRBJ1-5, the V gene TRBV6-6; 9 bases match TRBD1. Germline-derived CDR1 and CDR2 are MNHNY and SVGAGI (reference sequence). This CDR3 contains 12 residues. J gave up 6 bases and V 8 bases, and 2 bases lay outside the gene matches. In nucleotides, the CDR3 is TGTGCCAGCGGACAGGGGACTCAGCCCCAGCATTTT. Translating gives CASGQGTQPQHF.

This clone occurred a few times. The genes are TRBV29-1 and TRBJ2-7; tentative D call: TRBD1 (5 bases). Trimming stripped 6 bases from V and 3 bases from J, with 12 bases between. The CDR3 covers 12 residues. Germline loops: CDR1 SQVTM, CDR2 ANQGSEA. CDR3 loop: CSVEMTDYEQYF. The CDR3 nucleotides are TGCAGCGTAGAAATGACAGACTACGAGCAGTACTTC.

The chain couples TRBV11-2 to TRBJ2-1; 8 positions match TRBD1. Per the germline V gene, CDR1 is SGHAT and CDR2 is FQNNGV. CDR3 length: 12 amino acids. The V and J ends lost 5 bases and 8 bases, in that order; junction bases with no gene match: 2. In DNA form, the CDR3 reads TGTGCCAGCAGCGGACAGGGCTATGAGCAGTTCTTC. Protein product: CASSGQGYEQFF.

This chain joins TRBV7-8 and TRBJ2-3; 10 positions match TRBD2. The CDR3 consists of 17 residues. J lost 0 bases, V lost 4 bases, and 7 bases had no gene match. From germline, CDR1 is SGHVS and CDR2 FQNEAQ. The CDR3 loop is CASSSGLAETSTDTQYF. Here the CDR3 DNA reads TGTGCCAGCAGCTCAGGACTAGCGGAAACTAGCACAGATACGCAGTATTTT.

The chain employs TRBV28 and TRBJ1-4, with 10 positions matching TRBD1. CDR3 length: 14 amino acids. Trimming removed 7 bases from V and 9 bases from J; junction bases left unmatched: 8. Germline values: CDR1 MDHEN, CDR2 SYDVKM. The CDR3 DNA sequence: TGTGCCAGCACTTCGGGACAGGGGACGAAAAAACTGTTTTTT. This encodes CASTSGQGTKKLFF.

The chain is built from TRBV2 and TRBJ2-2; tentatively, D is TRBD1 (6 bases). Germline CDR1 and CDR2: SNHLY and FYNNEI. There are 13 residues in the CDR3. V shed 5 bases and J shed 5 bases, with 9 bases lying between them. CDR3 protein: CASSPTGTGELFF. The CDR3, as DNA: TGTGCCAGCAGTCCCACAGGGACCGGGGAGCTGTTTTTT.

The J gene is TRBJ1-5, the V gene TRBV27; D is uncertain. V was shortened by 7 bases and J by 0 bases, with 13 bases between the two germline ends. Germline assignment: CDR1 MNHEY and CDR2 SMNVEV (reference sequence). The CDR3 length is 15 residues. CDR3 in amino acids: CASTRDGYSNQPQHF. CDR3 nucleotides: TGTGCCAGCACCCGTGACGGGTATAGCAATCAGCCCCAGCATTTT.

V gene TRBV9 combines with J gene TRBJ2-1, with TRBD1 as a possible D gene (6 bases). The CDR3 runs to 19 residues. Germline CDR1 reads SGDLS; CDR2 reads YYNGEE. V dropped 0 bases and J dropped 0 bases, with 19 bases sitting between them. CDR3 residues: CASSVAGDRIQVSYNEQFF. DNA of the CDR3: TGTGCCAGCAGCGTAGCTGGTGACAGGATCCAAGTCTCCTACAATGAGCAGTTCTTC.

In DNA form, the CDR3 reads TGCGCCAGCAGCTTGGCTGGCGGGGACTATGGCTACACCTTC. It is translated as CASSLAGGDYGYTF. This chain connects TRBV5-1 to TRBJ1-2; no reliable D call. Germline V gene sequence: CDR1 SGHRS, CDR2 YFSETQ. The CDR3 loop spans 14 amino acids. Deletions cut 0 bases from V and 3 bases from J, with 9 bases between.

The chain combines TRBV6-5 with TRBJ2-7; TRBD2 agrees at 9 bases. Germline CDR1 MNHEY, CDR2 SVGAGI. This CDR3 has 14 amino acids. Unmatched junction bases numbered 5, after V lost 6 bases and J lost 2 bases. CDR3 region: CASRPGLAPYEQYF. In DNA form, the CDR3 reads TGTGCCAGCAGACCGGGACTAGCACCCTACGAGCAGTACTTC.

As DNA, the CDR3 is TGCGCCAGCAGTGGTTTGGGGGACAGTAAGCGACACCGGGGATACGAGCAGTACTTC. Protein product: CASSGLGDSKRHRGYEQYF. V is TRBV10-1 and J is TRBJ2-7, with 7 positions matching TRBD1. CDR1 is WNHNN and CDR2 is SYGVQD in the germline V gene (reference sequence). V trimming: 4 bases; J trimming: 4 bases; junction bases outside the gene matches: 22. The CDR3 extends over 19 amino acids.

The chain couples TRBV18 to TRBJ2-3, with 8 bases that match TRBD1. Trimming at V came to 1 base and at J to 5 bases, leaving 8 bases not matched to a gene. This CDR3 has 16 amino acids. In germline, CDR1 is KGHSH, CDR2 LQKENI. The CDR3 protein is CASSPLRQGQRDTQYF. CDR3 nucleotide sequence: TGTGCCAGCTCACCACTCCGACAGGGGCAGAGAGATACGCAGTATTTT. Full variable domain (rest looked up from reference TRBV18 and TRBJ2-3): NAGVMQNPRHLVRRRGQEARLRCSPMKGHSHVYWYRQLPEEGLKFMVYLQKENIIDESGMPKERFSAEFPKEGPSILRIQQVVRGDSAAYFCASSPLRQGQRDTQYFGPGTRLTVL.

The chain joins TRBV5-6 to TRBJ2-4, with D possibly TRBD1 on 5 matching bases. Germline assignment: CDR1 SGHDT and CDR2 YYEEEE. V lost 1 base and J lost 8, with 10 bases in between. The CDR3 loop spans 13 amino acids. In nucleotides, the CDR3 is TGTGCCAGCAGCTTGTCCAGGGAATACATTCAGTACTTC. This codes for CASSLSREYIQYF.

The chain uses TRBV18 and TRBJ1-1; the D gene is possibly TRBD1 (5 bases). Germline CDR1 is KGHSH and CDR2 is LQKENI. CDR3 size: 15 residues. V lost 0 bases and J 0 bases, leaving 8 bases between the germline ends. This CDR3 is CASSPPQGMNTEAFF. The DNA of the CDR3 is TGTGCCAGCTCACCACCTCAGGGTATGAACACTGAAGCTTTCTTT.

The chain uses TRBV2 and TRBJ1-5, with 9 bases lining up with TRBD1. Germline V CDR1 and CDR2: SNHLY, FYNNEI. V dropped 7 bases and J dropped 6; count of bases not matched to a gene: 7. The CDR3 spans 14 residues. The CDR3: CASKTGTGSQPQHF. DNA of the CDR3: TGTGCCAGCAAGACCGGGACAGGGAGTCAGCCCCAGCATTTT.

The rearrangement joins TRBV5-1 to TRBJ1-1; the D is unclear. Germline V gives CDR1 SGHRS, CDR2 YFSETQ. The V end was cut by 1 base, the J end by 0 bases, with 7 bases between. The CDR3 has 14 residues. CDR3 in amino acids: CASSLLEMNTEAFF. The CDR3, as DNA: TGCGCCAGCAGCTTGCTCGAGATGAACACTGAAGCTTTCTTT.

This chain uses TRBV4-1 with TRBJ2-3; a weak D match, TRBD2 (7 bases). Germline loops: CDR1 MGHRA, CDR2 YSYEKL. The CDR3 totals 14 residues. Trimming took off 6 bases at V and 1 base at J, with 11 bases between the two ends. CDR3 DNA sequence: TGCGCCAGCAGGGGGGGGCTGGGCACAGATACGCAGTATTTT. Encoded protein: CASRGGLGTDTQYF.

V usage is TRBV7-8 and J usage is TRBJ2-1; tentatively, D is TRBD2 (5 bases). The CDR3 totals 16 residues. V lost 5 bases and J lost 8, with 22 bases in between. Per the germline V gene, CDR1 is SGHVS and CDR2 is FQNEAQ. In DNA form, the CDR3 reads TGTGCCAGCAGCCTAACGCCAGAGACTACAGACCATGAGCAGTTCTTC. It specifies CASSLTPETTDHEQFF.